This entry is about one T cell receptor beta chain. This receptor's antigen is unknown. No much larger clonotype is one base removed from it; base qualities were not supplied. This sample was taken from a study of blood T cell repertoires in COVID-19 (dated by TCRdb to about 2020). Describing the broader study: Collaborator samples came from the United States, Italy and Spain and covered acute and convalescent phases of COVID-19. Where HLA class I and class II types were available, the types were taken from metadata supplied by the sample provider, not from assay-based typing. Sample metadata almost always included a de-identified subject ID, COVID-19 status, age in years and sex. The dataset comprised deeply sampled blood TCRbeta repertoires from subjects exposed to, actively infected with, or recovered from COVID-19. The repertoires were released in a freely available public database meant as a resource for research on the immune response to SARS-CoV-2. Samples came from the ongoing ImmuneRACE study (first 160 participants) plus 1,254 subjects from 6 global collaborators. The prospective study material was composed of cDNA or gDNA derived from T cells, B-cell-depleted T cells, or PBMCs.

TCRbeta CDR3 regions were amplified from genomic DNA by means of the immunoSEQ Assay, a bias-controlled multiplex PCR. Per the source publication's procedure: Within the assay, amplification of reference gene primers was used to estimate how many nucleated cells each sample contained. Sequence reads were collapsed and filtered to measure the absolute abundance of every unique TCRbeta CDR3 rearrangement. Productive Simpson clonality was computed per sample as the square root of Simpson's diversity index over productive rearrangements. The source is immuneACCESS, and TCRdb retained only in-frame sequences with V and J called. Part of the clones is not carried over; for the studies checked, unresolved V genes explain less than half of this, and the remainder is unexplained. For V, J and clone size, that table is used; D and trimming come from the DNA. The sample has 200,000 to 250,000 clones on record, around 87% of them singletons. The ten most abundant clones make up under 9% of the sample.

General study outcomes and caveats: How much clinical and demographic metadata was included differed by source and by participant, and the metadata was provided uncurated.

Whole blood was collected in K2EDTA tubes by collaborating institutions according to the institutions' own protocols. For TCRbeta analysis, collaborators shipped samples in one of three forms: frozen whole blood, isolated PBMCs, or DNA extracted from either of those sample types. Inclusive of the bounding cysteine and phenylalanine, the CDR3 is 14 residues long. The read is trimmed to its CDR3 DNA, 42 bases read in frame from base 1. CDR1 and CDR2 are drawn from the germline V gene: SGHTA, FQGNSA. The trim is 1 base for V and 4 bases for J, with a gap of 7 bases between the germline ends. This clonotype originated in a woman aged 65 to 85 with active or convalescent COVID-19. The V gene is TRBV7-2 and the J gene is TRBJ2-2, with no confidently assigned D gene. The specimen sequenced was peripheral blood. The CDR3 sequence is CASSLGYTTGELFF. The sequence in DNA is TGTGCCAGCAGCTTAGGGTACACCACCGGGGAGCTGTTTTTT.